Shown below are 11 T cell receptor beta chains from a single sample sequenced in a study of regulatory T cells in long-lasting Graves disease. Regarding time point: persistent/refractory GD, antithyroid drugs over 5 years with positive TRAb. After RNA was extracted from PBMCs, the TCR library was made from it. Both iRepertoire HTBI primers and Arm-PCR of CDR3 regions were used to build the TCR beta libraries. MiXCR, run by TCRdb on the multiplex PCR reads, gives a single entry per CDR3 protein. Of roughly 500,000 distinct CDR3 sequences in the sample, roughly 21% were seen once. The sequences come from peripheral blood mononuclear cells (PBMCs), collected when the disease was refractory, from a patient treated with antithyroid drugs. Receptor source: a female donor with Graves disease.

This clonotype was recorded a few times. V and J are TRBV6-1 and TRBJ1-5; TRBD1 matches at 9 bases. The germline CDR1 and CDR2 sequences are MNHNS and SASEGT. The CDR3 runs 15 residues. Trimming at V came to 6 bases and at J to 1 base, leaving 4 bases not matched to a gene. The CDR3 sequence is CASSAGTGSNQPQHF. The CDR3 DNA follows: TGTGCCAGCAGCGCCGGGACAGGGAGCAATCAGCCCCAGCATTTT.

This clonotype was detected a few times. The V gene is TRBV27, the J gene TRBJ1-1, with D possibly TRBD1 on 6 matching bases. Germline CDR1 MNHEY, CDR2 SMNVEV (reference sequence). The V end was cut by 3 bases, the J end by 3 bases, with 11 bases between. CDR3 size: 14 residues. CDR3 residues: CASSFNRADTEAFF. The DNA of the CDR3 is TGTGCCAGCAGTTTTAACAGGGCGGACACTGAAGCTTTCTTT.

This clonotype was seen a few times. V usage is TRBV12-3 or TRBV12-4 and J usage is TRBJ1-5, with 9 bases fitting TRBD1. There are 17 residues in the CDR3. Unmatched junction bases numbered 17, after V lost 5 bases and J lost 9 bases. The CDR3 DNA is TGTGCCAGCAGTCTCATAACCGGGACAGGGCCCGTGAGGCCCCAGCATTTT. This codes for CASSLITGTGPVRPQHF.

This clonotype showed up many times. V and J are TRBV6-1 and TRBJ2-7; 9 bases fit TRBD1. V was pared by 4 bases and J by 3 bases, with 7 bases of the junction left unmatched. Germline V gene lookup returns CDR1 MNHNS and CDR2 SASEGT. The CDR3 length is 15 residues. The CDR3 loop reads CASSALGQGGYEQYF. As DNA, the CDR3 is TGTGCCAGCAGTGCTTTGGGACAGGGAGGCTACGAGCAGTACTTC.

This chain uses TRBV28 with TRBJ1-1; TRBD1 agrees at 8 bases. This CDR3 contains 16 residues. The germline gives CDR1 MDHEN, CDR2 SYDVKM. The trim removed 4 bases at V and 3 bases at J, leaving 10 bases unmatched. Here the CDR3 DNA reads TGTGCCAGCAGTTCCGCCCAGGGGGCTTTGGACACTGAAGCTTTCTTT. Protein product: CASSSAQGALDTEAFF.

This chain joins TRBV7-9 and TRBJ2-5, with 9 bases lining up with TRBD2. The germline V gene has CDR1 SEHNR and CDR2 FQNEAQ (reference sequence). V lost 6 bases and J lost 2; bases outside the gene matches: 7. The CDR3 extends over 15 amino acids. The CDR3 sequence is CASRPIAGVQETQYF. In DNA, the CDR3 is TGTGCCAGCAGACCCATAGCGGGGGTGCAAGAGACCCAGTACTTC.

The chain combines TRBV24-1 with TRBJ1-4, with 11 bases aligning to TRBD1. Germline V CDR1 and CDR2: KGHDR, SFDVKD. The CDR3 length is 15 residues. The V gene end was trimmed by 4 bases and the J gene end by 8 bases; junction bases not matched to a gene: 5. The CDR3: CATSDRTGGPEKLFF. The CDR3 DNA sequence: TGTGCCACCAGTGACCGGACAGGGGGCCCCGAAAAACTGTTTTTT.

This clonotype was detected many times. The V and J genes are TRBV7-2 and TRBJ1-2; D perhaps matches TRBD1 (5 bases). The CDR3 is made up of 16 amino acids. CDR1 is SGHTA, CDR2 FQGNSA, per germline. Trimming pared 5 bases from V and 3 bases from J, leaving 19 bases between. CDR3 nucleotide sequence: TGTGCCAGCAGCACGAGCGCCGCGGGACTTCACTATGGCTACACCTTC. This encodes CASSTSAAGLHYGYTF.

This clonotype appeared a few times. The rearrangement uses TRBV5-1 and TRBJ2-5; D may be TRBD1 or TRBD2 (5 bases each). Germline V gene sequence: CDR1 SGHRS, CDR2 YFSETQ. Trimming removed 6 bases at V and 10 bases at J, with 13 bases between. The CDR3 sequence is 11 residues long. CDR3 coding DNA: TGCGCCAGCATGGGGATGGGGGACCAGTACTTC. Translating it yields CASMGMGDQYF.

This clonotype occurred a few times. The V call is TRBV10-3, the J call TRBJ2-7; 8 nucleotides line up with TRBD2. Trimming cost V 5 bases and J 2 bases; bases outside gene matches: 5. Germline V gene lookup returns CDR1 ENHRY and CDR2 SYGVKD. The CDR3 covers 14 residues. CDR3 sequence reads: CAISTGGATYEQYF. The DNA of the CDR3 is TGTGCCATCAGTACGGGGGGGGCCACCTACGAGCAGTACTTC.

The V call is TRBV20-1, the J call TRBJ1-5, with 7 bases identical to TRBD1. From germline, CDR1 is DFQATT and CDR2 SNEGSKA (reference sequence). J lost 7 bases, V lost 4 bases, and 10 bases had no gene match. The CDR3 contains 14 residues. This CDR3 is CSAKTTRTGQPQHF. The CDR3, as DNA: TGCAGTGCTAAGACGACCCGGACAGGCCAGCCCCAGCATTTT.